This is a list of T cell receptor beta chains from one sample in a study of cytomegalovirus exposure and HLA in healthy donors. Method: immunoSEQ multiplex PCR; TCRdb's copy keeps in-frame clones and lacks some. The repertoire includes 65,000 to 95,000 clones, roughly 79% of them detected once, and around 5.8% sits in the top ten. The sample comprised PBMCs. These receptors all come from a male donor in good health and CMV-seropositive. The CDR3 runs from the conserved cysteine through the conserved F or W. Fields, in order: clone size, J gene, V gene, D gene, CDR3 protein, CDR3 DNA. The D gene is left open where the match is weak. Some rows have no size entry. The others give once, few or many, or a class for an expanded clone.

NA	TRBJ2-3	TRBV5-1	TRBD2	CASTLAGGGTDTQYF	TGCGCCAGCACTCTCGCGGGGGGAGGCACAGATACGCAGTATTTT
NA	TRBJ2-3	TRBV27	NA	CASSLPSTDTQYF	TGTGCCAGCAGTTTACCTAGCACAGATACGCAGTATTTT
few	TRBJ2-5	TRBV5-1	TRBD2	CASSSGNSGRKQETQYF	TGCGCCAGCAGCTCAGGTAATAGCGGGAGAAAACAAGAGACCCAGTACTTC
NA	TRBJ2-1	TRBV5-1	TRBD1	CASSGDRGGYNEQFF	TGCGCCAGCAGCGGTGACAGGGGTGGATACAATGAGCAGTTCTTC
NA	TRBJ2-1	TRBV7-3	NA	CASSLGGQEYEQFF	TGTGCCAGCAGCCTAGGGGGACAAGAGTATGAGCAGTTCTTC
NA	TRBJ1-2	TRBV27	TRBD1	CASRPRTGPNYGYTF	TGTGCCAGCAGACCTAGGACAGGTCCTAACTATGGCTACACCTTC
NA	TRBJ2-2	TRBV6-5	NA	CASSYFITGHTGELFF	TGTGCCAGCAGTTACTTCATTACAGGGCACACCGGGGAGCTGTTTTTT
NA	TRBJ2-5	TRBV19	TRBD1	CASSDRGLQETQYF	TGTGCCAGTAGCGACAGGGGGCTCCAAGAGACCCAGTACTTC
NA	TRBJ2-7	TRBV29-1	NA	CSVGDTFAEQYF	TGCAGCGTTGGGGACACCTTCGCCGAGCAGTACTTC
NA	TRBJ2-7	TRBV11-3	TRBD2	CASSVGTNYEQYF	TGTGCCAGCAGCGTAGGGACTAACTACGAGCAGTACTTC
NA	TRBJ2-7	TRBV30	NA	CAWSVGLAQYF	TGTGCCTGGAGTGTGGGGCTGGCGCAGTACTTC
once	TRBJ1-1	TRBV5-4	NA	CATTAQRNTEAFF	TGTGCCACCACGGCGCAGCGTAACACTGAAGCTTTCTTT
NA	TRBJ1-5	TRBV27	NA	CASSFRASNQPQHF	TGTGCCAGCAGTTTCCGCGCTAGCAATCAGCCCCAGCATTTT